Sequencing of this TCR beta chain was carried out in a study of STAT5B mutations in CD4+ large granular lymphocyte leukemia. This was a survey-level run. Profiling relied on immunoSEQ multiplex PCR, and the TCRdb table lists in-frame clones only, not all of them. Of 30,000 to 40,000 clones listed, roughly four fifths were seen once; the top ten hold roughly 2.1%. Trimming stripped 1 base from V and 6 bases from J, with 13 bases between. The germline V gene encodes CDR1 LNHDA and CDR2 SQIVND (reference sequence). The CDR3 runs to 15 residues. The source is a human donor in good health. Input material: CD4+ T cells from blood buffy coats. J is TRBJ2-1 and V is TRBV19; D gene uncertain. The CDR3 protein is CASSIGSSTGNEQFF. The CDR3 region has the DNA TGTGCCAGTAGTATAGGCTCCTCGACTGGCAATGAGCAGTTCTTC.